The 6 T cell receptor beta chains in this list originate from one sample, sequenced in a study of CD8+ T cells in alopecia areata. cDNA serving as the sequencing template came from extracted, reverse transcribed RNA. Method: immunoSEQ multiplex PCR; TCRdb's copy keeps in-frame clones and lacks some. Among about 74,000 clones listed, about 30% were seen once. Noted treatment: oral pan-JAK inhibitor, 5-10 mg twice daily. Sequences were derived from CD8+ T cells sorted from blood, sampled at week 4, from a patient treated with tofacitinib. These receptors came from a human donor with alopecia areata.

V gene TRBV4-1 combines with J gene TRBJ2-2; D uncertain. The germline V gene has CDR1 MGHRA and CDR2 YSYEKL. This CDR3 spans 16 amino acids. V lost 4 bases, J lost 2 bases, and 14 bases lay in between. DNA of the CDR3: TGCGCCAGCAGCCCCCTCGGAAGGGTAAACACCGGGGAGCTGTTTTTT. Amino acids: CASSPLGRVNTGELFF.

The V gene is TRBV5-4, the J gene TRBJ2-7, with TRBD1 identical over 11 bases. With V trimmed by 2 bases and J by 2 bases, 3 bases remained unmatched. From germline, CDR1 is SGHNT and CDR2 YYREEE (reference sequence). The CDR3 consists of 15 residues. As DNA, the CDR3 is TGTGCCAGCAGCTTACGGGGACAGGGGGCCTACGAGCAGTACTTC. It is translated as CASSLRGQGAYEQYF.

The chain is built from TRBV13 and TRBJ2-5; 13 bases align to TRBD2. With V trimmed by 5 bases and J by 4 bases, 4 bases remained unmatched. Germline loops: CDR1 PRHDT, CDR2 FYEKMQ (reference sequence). This CDR3 contains 15 residues. In DNA, the CDR3 is TGTGCCAGCAGCAATGGACTAGCGGGAGCAGAGACCCAGTACTTC. This translates into CASSNGLAGAETQYF.

The chain is built from TRBV5-6 and TRBJ1-1; TRBD1 might be the D (5 bases). CDR1 and CDR2 (germline): SGHDT, YYEEEE. The CDR3 runs to 13 residues. V shed 5 bases and J shed 14 bases, with 22 bases lying between them. The CDR3 loop reads CASSYSPGAYEFF. The CDR3 DNA follows: TGTGCCAGCAGTTACTCGCCTGGGGCATACGAATTCTTT.

The chain combines TRBV29-1 with TRBJ2-1; tentative D call: TRBD1 (6 bases). The germline V gene encodes CDR1 SQVTM and CDR2 ANQGSEA. Trimming stripped 7 bases from V and 4 bases from J, with 23 bases between. The CDR3 runs to 16 residues. In nucleotides, the CDR3 is TGCAGCGCCCCGAAGATCGAACAGGGTGATTACAATGAGCAGTTCTTC. Its translation: CSAPKIEQGDYNEQFF.

The chain has TRBV11-2 and TRBJ2-6; no definite D call. V shed 2 bases and J shed 1 base, with 6 bases lying between them. Germline V gene lookup returns CDR1 SGHAT and CDR2 FQNNGV. The CDR3 loop spans 15 amino acids. The CDR3 sequence is CASSLTASGANVLTF. In nucleotides, the CDR3 is TGTGCCAGCAGCTTAACGGCTTCTGGGGCCAACGTCCTGACTTTC.